The rows below give T cell receptor beta chains drawn from one sample of a study of cytomegalovirus exposure and HLA in healthy donors. Method: immunoSEQ multiplex PCR; TCRdb's copy keeps in-frame clones and lacks some. In the table there are 110,000 to 150,000 clones, more than 75% of which are singletons. Specimen: PBMCs. These receptors all come from a man younger than 35 in good health and CMV-seropositive. Both conserved end residues are part of each CDR3. Each record gives: CDR3 length, clone size, V gene, D gene, J gene, CDR3 DNA, CDR3 protein. A D gene is named only where the DNA matches it firmly. Some rows have no size entry. The others give once, few or many, or a class for an expanded clone.

>15|.|TRBV27|TRBD1|TRBJ2-7
TGTGCCAGCAGCCTGACAGGGGGGGTATGGGCCGAGCAGTACTTC
CASSLTGGVWAEQYF
>13|once|TRBV28|.|TRBJ1-2
TGTGCCAGCAGCCCAATGGGGGGATATGGCTACACCTTC
CASSPMGGYGYTF
>13|.|TRBV7-2|.|TRBJ1-2
TGTGCCAGCAGCTTCGGTTGGAGGGATGGCTACACCTTC
CASSFGWRDGYTF
>16|.|TRBV7-9|.|TRBJ2-7
TGTGCCAGCAGCCGAGCCCACAGCGGAGGCTCCTACGAGCAGTACTTC
CASSRAHSGGSYEQYF
>16|.|TRBV9|.|TRBJ2-1
TGTGCCAGCAGCGTAGATGGGCTTAGCTCCTACAATGAGCAGTTCTTC
CASSVDGLSSYNEQFF
>13|.|TRBV19|.|TRBJ2-7
TGTGCCAGTTCGTGGGGTCCGGGAAACGAGCAGTACTTC
CASSWGPGNEQYF
>13|few|TRBV27|.|TRBJ1-1
TGTGCCAGCAGTTTAGAAGGGGTTTCTGAAGCTTTCTTT
CASSLEGVSEAFF
>15|.|TRBV9|.|TRBJ2-3
TGTGCCAGCAGCGTAGCCGGGACTAGCACAGATACGCAGTATTTT
CASSVAGTSTDTQYF
>14|.|TRBV5-1|.|TRBJ2-7
TGCGCCAGCAGCTTGCTCCAGGCCTCCTACGAGCAGTACTTC
CASSLLQASYEQYF
>13|.|TRBV29-1|TRBD1|TRBJ1-5
TGCAGCGGGTTGACAGGGTTCGATCAGCCCCAGCATTTT
CSGLTGFDQPQHF
>13|.|TRBV6-5|.|TRBJ2-5
TGTGCCAGCAGTCTCCTTCGGGGAGAGACCCAGTACTTC
CASSLLRGETQYF
>14|.|TRBV14|.|TRBJ2-1
TGTGCCAGCAGCCACCCCCTCATCCCGGGGGAGCAGTTCTTC
CASSHPLIPGEQFF
>14|.|TRBV6-5|TRBD2|TRBJ2-7
TGTGCCAGCAGTGAGCCTAGCGGGATATACGAGCAGTACTTC
CASSEPSGIYEQYF
>16|.|TRBV4-1|TRBD1|TRBJ1-2
TGCGCCAGCAGCCCTCTCCTCGGGGACAGGGCTAACGGCTACACCTTC
CASSPLLGDRANGYTF